This T cell receptor (beta chain) was retrieved from a study of breast tumors, draining lymph nodes, adjacent tissues. By sample share, this clonotype is medium-sized. No antigen is known for it. TCRdb reanalysed the multiplex PCR reads using MiXCR and keeps one entry per CDR3 protein. The sample has about 24,000 distinct CDR3 sequences; 60% to 70% are singletons. Findings and caveats of the study: Tumors had less TCR diversity than lymph nodes, more than nontumor tissue. Tumor T cell lymph node origin was a supported hypothesis, not proven. Compared with basal-like, luminal-like tumors shared significantly more repertoire with nontumor tissue. The data were judged consistent with most tumor T cells coming from lymph node and expanding in tumor.

This CDR3 is 14 amino acids long. V lost 9 bases, J lost 0 bases, and 12 bases lay in between. Germline V CDR1 and CDR2: KGHDR, SFDVKD. This clonotype originated in a female donor with breast cancer. Some clones in this sample may be carry-over from other donors' samples. The sequenced material came from tumor-adjacent breast tissue. The chain links TRBV24-1 to TRBJ2-3; tentatively, D is TRBD2 (5 bases). This chain's CDR3 is CATSRGSSTDTQYF. CDR3 in DNA: TGTGCCACCTCCCGGGGTTCTAGCACAGATACGCAGTATTTT.